The clone carrying this TCR beta chain was seen a few times. The CDR3 length is 14 residues. Losses at the gene ends were 3 bases for V and 5 bases for J; bases not matched to a gene: 7. Germline V gives CDR1 SEHNR, CDR2 FQNEAQ (reference sequence). This specimen comes from a study of response to subunit inactivated influenza vaccine. TCRdb re-analysed the RT-PCR reads in MiXCR, keeping a single row per CDR3 protein. This repertoire shows a few hundred thousand distinct CDR3 sequences, roughly 9.8% found once; its top ten account for roughly 12%. Sequenced material: PBMCs from blood, taken roughly 47 days after vaccination. The chain couples TRBV7-9 to TRBJ2-7; 7 bases are shared with TRBD2. This clonotype was sampled from a man in his forties or fifties who received an inactivated influenza vaccine. As DNA, the CDR3 is TGTGCCAGCAGCTTCGAGACTAGCTACGACGAGCAGTACTTC. This translates into CASSFETSYDEQYF.